This record looks at one TCR beta chain sequence and its context. Original processing methods: Estimation of nucleated cell counts relied on the amplification of reference gene primers. Profiled with immunoSEQ multiplex PCR; TCRdb holds only in-frame clones, not every one. V, J and clone size are taken as reported in that table, and D and trimming were inferred from the DNA itself. This sample has 270,000 or so clones, with about 89% found just once. V shed 0 bases, J shed 7 bases, and the junction held 12 bases outside the gene matches. Per germline, CDR1 SGDLS and CDR2 YYNGEE. This CDR3 spans 18 amino acids. The data originate from a study of blood T cell repertoires in COVID-19. In the study overall: Researchers got acute and convalescent COVID-19 samples from the United States, Italy and Spain.

The chain is built from TRBV9 and TRBJ2-1; 11 nucleotides agree with TRBD2. The receptor comes from a woman aged 40 to 50 who had recovered from COVID-19. Specimen: peripheral blood. DNA of the CDR3: TGTGCCAGCAGCGTAGTCGGTACTAGCGGGAGTTGGGGAAATGAGCAGTTCTTC. Translated: CASSVVGTSGSWGNEQFF.